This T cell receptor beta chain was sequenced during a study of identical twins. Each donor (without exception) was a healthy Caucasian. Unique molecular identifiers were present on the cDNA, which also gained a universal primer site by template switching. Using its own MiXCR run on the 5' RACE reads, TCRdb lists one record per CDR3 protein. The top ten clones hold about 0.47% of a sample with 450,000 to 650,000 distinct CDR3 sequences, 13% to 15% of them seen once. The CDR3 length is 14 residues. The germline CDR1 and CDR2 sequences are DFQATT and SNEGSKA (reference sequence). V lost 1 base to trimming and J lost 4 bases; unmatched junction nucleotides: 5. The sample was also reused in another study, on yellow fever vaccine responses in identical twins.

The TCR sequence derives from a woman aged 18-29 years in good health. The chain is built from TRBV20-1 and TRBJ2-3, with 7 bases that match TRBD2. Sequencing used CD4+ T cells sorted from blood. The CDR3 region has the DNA TGCAGTGCTAGAGTTGGGGGGGTGGCAGATACGCAGTATTTT. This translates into CSARVGGVADTQYF.